What follows are 2 T cell receptor beta chains derived from one specimen sequenced in a study of cytomegalovirus exposure and HLA in healthy donors. In the PCR, 60 Vbeta and 13 Jbeta primers were used. Assay: immunoSEQ multiplex PCR; the TCRdb copy retains only in-frame clones and omits some. The sample records around 130,000 clones, roughly 88% being singletons. The material sequenced was PBMCs. These receptor sequences come from a woman under 30 in good health and CMV-seropositive.

This clone was observed once. V is TRBV7-4 and J is TRBJ2-1; 8 nucleotides agree with TRBD2. CDR1 and CDR2 from the germline V gene are SGHVT and SQSDAQ. The CDR3 consists of 19 residues. Trimming cost V 7 bases and J 7 bases; bases outside gene matches: 24. CDR3 sequence reads: CASTAKRSPTGLVGNEQFF. For the CDR3, the DNA is TGTGCCAGCACCGCTAAACGCTCCCCCACGGGACTAGTCGGGAATGAGCAGTTCTTC. The full variable domain, with the rest looked up from reference TRBV7-4 and TRBJ2-1, is GAGVSQSPRYKVAKRGRDVALRCDSISGHVTLYWYRQTLGQGSEVLTYSQSDAQRDKSGRPSGRFSAERPERSVSTLKIQRTEQGDSAVYLCASTAKRSPTGLVGNEQFFGPGTRLTVL.

This clone showed up just once. The V gene is TRBV18, the J gene TRBJ1-2, with 8 bases lining up with TRBD1. After removal of 6 bases from V and 6 bases from J, the junction contained 6 bases not matched to a gene. The CDR3 totals 13 residues. Germline CDR1 and CDR2: KGHSH and LQKENI. This CDR3 reads CASSPDREDGYTF. The CDR3 coding sequence is TGTGCCAGCTCCCCGGACAGGGAGGATGGCTACACCTTC.